This entry concerns a single T cell receptor (beta chain). Its antigen is still unknown. 13 Jbeta primers and 60 Vbeta primers were used for the PCR. Measured with immunoSEQ multiplex PCR; TCRdb has only the in-frame clones, and not every one. This sample lists 130,000 or so clones; its ten largest clones have 1.5% to 1.9%. The entry originates in a study of cytomegalovirus exposure and HLA in healthy donors. Points from the study as a whole: Later genetic work tied a missense DCLRE1C variant to beta-chain V and J trimming.

This CDR3 comprises 18 residues. The V gene's germline CDR1 is ENHRY and CDR2 SYGVKD. The V and J ends lost 8 bases and 0 bases, in that order; junction bases with no gene match: 11. Sequenced input: PBMCs. The clonotype comes from a woman aged 40 to 50 in good health and CMV-seronegative. This chain connects TRBV10-3 to TRBJ2-6; TRBD2 matches 9 bases. DNA for the CDR3: TGTGCCATCGGGGAAAGCGGGGGGCCCCTCTCTGGGGCCAACGTCCTGACTTTC. This codes for CAIGESGGPLSGANVLTF.